The 30 T cell receptor beta chains below come from one sample, sequenced in a study of cytomegalovirus exposure and HLA in healthy donors (dated by TCRdb to 2017 to 2019). To prepare the library, the immunoSEQ multiplex PCR assay was applied. For the multiplex PCR, a mixture combining 60 forward primers for TCR Vbeta segments and 13 reverse primers for TCR Jbeta segments was used. The clones in this table, taken by TCRdb from immuneACCESS, are in-frame only. Not every clone is retained; where verified, under half of the shortfall comes from an unresolved V gene, and the cause of the rest is unknown. The sample table shows 150,000 to 200,000 clones, and approximately 81% are seen once. Jointly, the top ten make up 2% to 2.5% of the sample. Sequencing was performed on PBMCs. These receptors originate from a man aged 18 to 29 in good health and CMV-seropositive.

The count of this clone is one. At one of its ends the junction is not consistent with the germline gene, which may arise from a read error. The chain has TRBV27 and TRBJ1-2; 11 bases map to TRBD1. Germline CDR1 is MNHEY and CDR2 is SMNVEV (reference sequence). The CDR3 sequence is 14 residues long. The CDR3 sequence: CASSERTGGYGYTF. The CDR3 nucleotides read TGTGCCAGCAGCGAAAGGACAGGGGGCTATGGCTACACCTTT.

The J gene is TRBJ1-1, the V gene TRBV9, with D maybe TRBD1 (6 bases). This CDR3 has 15 residues. Germline V gives CDR1 SGDLS, CDR2 YYNGEE. The V end was cut by 4 bases, the J end by 8 bases, with 21 bases between. The CDR3 loop is CASSMRRDTPPEAFF. For the CDR3, the DNA is TGTGCCAGCAGCATGCGCCGGGACACCCCTCCCGAAGCTTTCTTT.

The V and J genes are TRBV11-2 and TRBJ1-2; D is perhaps TRBD1 (6 bases). Looked up from germline, CDR1 is SGHAT and CDR2 is FQNNGV. Trimming stripped 8 bases from V and 2 bases from J, with 9 bases between. The CDR3 is made up of 12 amino acids. CDR3 in amino acids: CASFGQNYGYTF. CDR3 bases: TGTGCCAGCTTTGGACAGAACTATGGCTACACCTTC.

CDR3 bases: TGTGCCAGCAGCGTAACACACGGGTACGAGCAGTACTTC. Translated: CASSVTHGYEQYF. The chain links TRBV7-9 to TRBJ2-7; D unclear. Germline V gives CDR1 SEHNR, CDR2 FQNEAQ (reference sequence). This CDR3 region has 13 residues. Trimming removed 5 bases from V and 4 bases from J, with 12 bases in between. The variable domain in full, completed from reference TRBV7-9 and TRBJ2-7, reads DTGVSQNPRHKITKRGQNVTFRCDPISEHNRLYWYRQTLGQGPEFLTYFQNEAQLEKSRLLSDRFSAERPKGSFSTLEIQRTEQGDSAMYLCASSVTHGYEQYFGPGTRLTVT.

The chain has TRBV5-1 and TRBJ1-5, with D tentatively TRBD1 (6 bases). CDR3 size: 13 residues. The V end lost 4 bases, the J end lost 4 bases, and 9 bases lay between the germline ends. Germline CDR1 is SGHRS and CDR2 is YFSETQ. The CDR3 bases are TGCGCCAGCAGCCCTGGACAGAATCAGCCCCAGCATTTT. This sequence encodes CASSPGQNQPQHF. The full variable domain, in which reference TRBV5-1 and TRBJ1-5 provide the parts outside the CDR3, is KAGVTQTPRYLIKTRGQQVTLSCSPISGHRSVSWYQQTPGQGLQFLFEYFSETQRNKGNFPGRFSGRQFSNSRSEMNVSTLELGDSALYLCASSPGQNQPQHFGDGTRLSIL.

This clone was seen more than once but under ten times. The CDR3 DNA reads TGTGCCAGCAGCTACAGACAGGGCACCGGGGAGCTGTTTTTT. Its translation is CASSYRQGTGELFF. V gene TRBV7-6 combines with J gene TRBJ2-2; 7 nucleotides line up with TRBD1. This CDR3 comprises 14 residues. Germline V lookup: CDR1 SGHVS, CDR2 FNYEAQ. The V segment lost 4 bases and the J segment 4 bases; nucleotides outside the gene matches: 3.

The genes are TRBV29-1 and TRBJ2-7, with D possibly TRBD1 on 5 matching bases. The CDR3 extends over 13 amino acids. The V end was cut by 4 bases, the J end by 1 base, with 11 bases between. CDR1 SQVTM and CDR2 ANQGSEA come from the germline V gene. In DNA, the CDR3 is TGCAGCGTTGGAGTGGGGCTTTCCTACGAGCAGTACTTC. It is translated as CSVGVGLSYEQYF.

This chain joins TRBV4-3 and TRBJ2-7, with D possibly being TRBD1 (5 bases). CDR3 length: 16 residues. The ends were cut back, 1 base at V and 5 bases at J, with 18 bases in the middle. Germline assignment: CDR1 LGHNA and CDR2 YSLEER. The CDR3 protein is CASSQGGQQVVHEQYF. DNA for the CDR3: TGCGCCAGCAGCCAAGGGGGCCAACAGGTTGTCCACGAGCAGTACTTC.

The chain employs TRBV6-6 and TRBJ1-2; D not resolved. In germline, CDR1 is MNHNY, CDR2 SVGAGI (reference sequence). V lost 5 bases, J lost 1 base, and 8 bases lay in between. CDR3 length: 13 amino acids. The CDR3 bases are TGTGCCAGCAGTCGCGAATTTAACTATGGCTACACCTTC. Amino acids: CASSREFNYGYTF.

J is TRBJ2-5 and V is TRBV6-6; 11 bases match TRBD2. CDR1 is MNHNY, CDR2 SVGAGI, per germline (reference sequence). The trim removed 5 bases at V and 4 bases at J, leaving 9 bases unmatched. This CDR3 has 16 amino acids. The CDR3 loop is CASSPYASGGRETQYF. In DNA form, the CDR3 reads TGTGCCAGCAGTCCCTACGCTAGCGGGGGGCGAGAGACCCAGTACTTC.

This clone came up a few times. The rearrangement uses TRBV2 and TRBJ2-5; D ambiguous. This CDR3 is built from 12 residues. Germline V CDR1 and CDR2: SNHLY, FYNNEI. V was clipped by 3 bases and J by 7 bases, with 9 bases between them. CDR3 protein: CASSEESSTQYF. The CDR3, as DNA: TGTGCCAGCAGTGAGGAGAGTTCGACCCAGTACTTC.

The CDR3 bases are TGTGCCACCAGCAGCATAGCGGGGCAAGAGACCCAGTACTTC. This encodes CATSSIAGQETQYF. This chain connects TRBV15 to TRBJ2-5; TRBD2 matches at 8 bases. V was pared by 3 bases and J by 2 bases, with 2 bases of the junction left unmatched. Germline V gene sequence: CDR1 LNHNV, CDR2 YYDKDF (reference sequence). The length of the CDR3 is 14 residues.

V usage is TRBV2 and J usage is TRBJ1-2, with 10 positions matching TRBD1. V shed 6 bases and J 1 base; nucleotides not matched to a gene: 8. The CDR3 has 16 amino acids. Germline CDR1 reads SNHLY; CDR2 reads FYNNEI. The CDR3: CASRVGTGDLNYGYTF. The CDR3 bases are TGTGCCAGCAGAGTAGGGACAGGGGACCTTAACTATGGCTACACCTTC. Complete variable domain (other parts from reference TRBV2 and TRBJ1-2): EPEVTQTPSHQVTQMGQEVILRCVPISNHLYFYWYRQILGQKVEFLVSFYNNEISEKSEIFDDQFSVERPDGSNFTLKIRSTKLEDSAMYFCASRVGTGDLNYGYTFGSGTRLTVV.

The chain carries TRBV7-9 and TRBJ2-7; TRBD1 agrees at 7 bases. V lost 5 bases and J lost 7; bases outside the gene matches: 11. This CDR3 spans 14 amino acids. Germline CDR1 is SEHNR and CDR2 is FQNEAQ (reference sequence). CDR3 bases: TGTGCCAGCAGCCACGAATCGACAGGGCTAGAGCAGTACTTC. Amino acid sequence: CASSHESTGLEQYF.

The V gene is TRBV30, the J gene TRBJ2-3; 9 bases fit TRBD2. Germline trimming cut 6 bases from V and 1 base from J; bases unmatched to any gene: 2. Germline V CDR1 and CDR2: GTSNPN, SVGIG (reference sequence). The CDR3 sequence is 13 residues long. CDR3 bases: TGTGCCTGCCAGCGGGGGGGCACAGATACGCAGTATTTT. Residues: CACQRGGTDTQYF.

V is TRBV5-1 and J is TRBJ1-1, with 8 bases lining up with TRBD1. This CDR3 comprises 15 residues. Germline assignment: CDR1 SGHRS and CDR2 YFSETQ. V lost 4 bases to trimming and J lost 4 bases; unmatched junction nucleotides: 9. The CDR3 coding sequence is TGCGCCAGCAGCCCGAACACAGGGGGAAGCACTGAAGCTTTCTTT. This encodes CASSPNTGGSTEAFF.

The J gene is TRBJ2-5, the V gene TRBV11-2; TRBD2 might be the D (6 bases). The CDR3 is made up of 17 amino acids. The germline gives CDR1 SGHAT, CDR2 FQNNGV. V shed 4 bases and J shed 5 bases, with 23 bases lying between them. CDR3 DNA sequence: TGTGCCAGCAGCTACCCCGCGGAGGGGATACTTAGGGAGACCCAGTACTTC. Residues: CASSYPAEGILRETQYF.

The genes are TRBV5-4 and TRBJ1-1, with 8 bases matching TRBD1. The V gene end was trimmed by 2 bases and the J gene end by 7 bases; junction bases not matched to a gene: 13. The length of the CDR3 is 16 residues. Germline V gene sequence: CDR1 SGHNT, CDR2 YYREEE (reference sequence). CDR3 loop: CASSLRTGGSMGEAFF. In DNA, the CDR3 is TGTGCCAGCAGCTTAAGAACAGGGGGTTCTATGGGTGAAGCTTTCTTT.

This chain links TRBV13 with TRBJ2-5; perhaps TRBD2 as D (7 bases). V was clipped by 2 bases and J by 1 base, with 11 bases between them. The germline gives CDR1 PRHDT, CDR2 FYEKMQ (reference sequence). This CDR3 comprises 15 residues. CDR3 loop: CASSLKGGGQETQYF. CDR3 DNA: TGTGCCAGCAGCTTAAAGGGAGGGGGCCAAGAGACCCAGTACTTC.

This clone occurred a few times. The gene calls are TRBV4-1 and TRBJ1-5; a possible D gene is TRBD1 (5 bases). Germline values: CDR1 MGHRA, CDR2 YSYEKL. Trimming cost V 1 base and J 2 bases, with 12 bases left between them. This CDR3 is 16 amino acids long. CDR3 residues: CASSQGPTGGNQPQHF. The CDR3 coding sequence is TGCGCCAGCAGCCAAGGCCCTACGGGGGGCAATCAGCCCCAGCATTTT.

The rearrangement uses TRBV6-5 and TRBJ1-1; D not certain. The CDR3 is 15 residues long. V was cut by 2 bases and J by 4 bases, with 14 bases left in between. Germline loops: CDR1 MNHEY, CDR2 SVGAGI. CDR3 amino acids: CASSYLTEASTEAFF. CDR3 sequence (DNA): TGTGCCAGCAGTTACCTGACGGAGGCCAGCACTGAAGCTTTCTTT.

V and J are TRBV2 and TRBJ2-1, with 10 nucleotides matching TRBD2. J was trimmed by 5 bases and V by 6 bases; bases with no gene match: 7. In germline, CDR1 is SNHLY, CDR2 FYNNEI. This CDR3 is 15 amino acids long. The CDR3 loop reads CASSGKRGGHNEQFF. CDR3 in DNA: TGTGCCAGCAGCGGGAAGCGGGGGGGCCACAATGAGCAGTTCTTC. The full variable domain, with the rest looked up from reference TRBV2 and TRBJ2-1, is EPEVTQTPSHQVTQMGQEVILRCVPISNHLYFYWYRQILGQKVEFLVSFYNNEISEKSEIFDDQFSVERPDGSNFTLKIRSTKLEDSAMYFCASSGKRGGHNEQFFGPGTRLTVL.

Concerning this clone itself: Other DNA sequences in this specimen translate into the identical CDR3. The chain combines TRBV19 with TRBJ1-1, with 10 bases that match TRBD1. The CDR3 runs to 14 residues. V lost 2 bases to trimming and J lost 6 bases; unmatched junction nucleotides: 3. The germline gives CDR1 LNHDA, CDR2 SQIVND (reference sequence). The CDR3 here is CASSIWDRGAEAFF. For the CDR3, the DNA is TGTGCCAGTAGTATATGGGACAGGGGCGCTGAAGCTTTCTTT.

The genes are TRBV4-3 and TRBJ2-1; 9 bases are shared with TRBD2. The CDR3 consists of 18 residues. The germline gives CDR1 LGHNA, CDR2 YSLEER. J lost 5 bases, V lost 2 bases, and 13 bases had no gene match. The CDR3 region is CASSQTPGTSRGNNEQFF. CDR3 sequence (DNA): TGCGCCAGCAGCCAAACCCCGGGGACTAGCAGGGGGAACAATGAGCAGTTCTTC.

The CDR3 sequence: CASRNLNTGPSSGNTIYF. DNA for the CDR3: TGTGCAAGTCGCAACCTAAACACAGGCCCAAGCTCTGGAAACACCATATATTTT. This chain uses TRBV12-2 with TRBJ1-3; TRBD1 reflects the table's D call only, with no check against the DNA. TRBV12-2 is annotated as a pseudogene. There are 18 residues in the CDR3.

This clone was counted a few times. This sequence joins TRBV4-3 and TRBJ1-1; TRBD1 agrees at 7 bases. Germline V CDR1 and CDR2: LGHNA, YSLEER. V lost 0 bases and J lost 0; bases outside the gene matches: 1. The CDR3 totals 15 residues. The CDR3 here is CASSQEGTVNTEAFF. As DNA, the CDR3 is TGCGCCAGCAGCCAAGAGGGGACAGTGAACACTGAAGCTTTCTTT.

This clone came up a few times. The DNA of the CDR3 is TGCGCCAGCAGCCGGGCCTTGTTAGGTGAAAAACTGTTTTTT. Amino acids: CASSRALLGEKLFF. V and J are TRBV4-3 and TRBJ1-4; no firm D call. Trimming stripped 4 bases from V and 7 bases from J, with 13 bases between. In germline, CDR1 is LGHNA, CDR2 YSLEER. The CDR3 totals 14 residues.

This sequence joins TRBV6-5 and TRBJ2-3; the match to TRBD2 covers 12 bases. CDR3 length equals 15 residues. V was clipped by 5 bases and J by 4 bases; unmatched bases: 4. Germline CDR1 is MNHEY and CDR2 is SVGAGI. The DNA of the CDR3 is TGTGCCAGCAGTAATCTAGCGGGGGGGGCAGATACGCAGTATTTT. Its protein product is CASSNLAGGADTQYF.

The chain combines TRBV19 with TRBJ1-4; TRBD1 aligns across 8 bases. The CDR3 consists of 17 residues. CDR1 is LNHDA and CDR2 is SQIVND in the germline V gene (reference sequence). V was clipped by 6 bases and J by 8 bases; unmatched bases: 17. CDR3 sequence: CASRLRPGGGYQEKLFF. As DNA, the CDR3 is TGTGCCAGTAGACTCCGGCCAGGGGGCGGATATCAGGAAAAACTGTTTTTT.

This clone was counted only a few times. The chain is built from TRBV7-8 and TRBJ1-5; D ambiguous. In germline, CDR1 is SGHVS, CDR2 FQNEAQ. V shed 5 bases and J shed 5 bases, with 13 bases lying between them. This CDR3 has 14 residues. The CDR3 DNA reads TGTGCCAGCAGCAACCGACGGAGAGATCAGCCCCAGCATTTT. Translating it yields CASSNRRRDQPQHF. Variable domain in full (rest from reference TRBV7-8 and TRBJ1-5): GAGVSQSPRYKVAKRGQDVALRCDPISGHVSLFWYQQALGQGPEFLTYFQNEAQLDKSGLPSDRFFAERPEGSVSTLKIQRTQQEDSAVYLCASSNRRRDQPQHFGDGTRLSIL.